The sequence of this T cell receptor beta chain was determined in a study of blood T cell repertoires in COVID-19. Study-wide background: Samples of COVID-19 (acute and convalescent) were obtained from the United States, Italy and Spain. PBMCs, B-cell-depleted T cells, or T cells were the source of the cDNA or gDNA that made up the material.

In the study's own analysis: Cell counts per sample came from amplifying reference gene primers. Sequenced by immunoSEQ multiplex PCR; TCRdb stores in-frame clones only, minus some. Clone size and the V and J calls come from that table; the DNA yielded D and trimming. Seen here are about 170,000 clones, around four fifths observed once, and the top ten hold around 13%. V lost 2 bases and J lost 5, with 9 bases in between. This CDR3 is built from 13 residues. Germline V gene data show CDR1 as LGHDT and CDR2 as YNNKEL (reference sequence). Sequencing input: peripheral blood. The sequence came from a woman aged 70 to 79 with COVID-19, enrolled during active disease. The rearrangement uses TRBV3-1 (or the pseudogene TRBV3-2) and TRBJ1-2; D possibly corresponds to TRBD1 (5 bases). The CDR3 coding sequence is TGTGCCAGCAGCCAACCGCAGGGTTATGGCTACACCTTC. Its translation is CASSQPQGYGYTF.